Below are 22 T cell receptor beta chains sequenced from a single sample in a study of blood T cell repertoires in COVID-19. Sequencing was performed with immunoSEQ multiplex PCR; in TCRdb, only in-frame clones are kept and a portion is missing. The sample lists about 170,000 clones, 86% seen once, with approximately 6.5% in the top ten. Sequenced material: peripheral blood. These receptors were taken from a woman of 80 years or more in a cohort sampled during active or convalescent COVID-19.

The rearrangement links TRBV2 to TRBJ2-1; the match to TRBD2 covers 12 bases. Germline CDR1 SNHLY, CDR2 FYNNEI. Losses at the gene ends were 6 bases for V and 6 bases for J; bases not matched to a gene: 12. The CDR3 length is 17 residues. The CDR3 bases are TGTGCCAGCAGGGAGACTAGCGGGAGAAGGGGGGGCAATGAGCAGTTCTTC. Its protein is CASRETSGRRGGNEQFF.

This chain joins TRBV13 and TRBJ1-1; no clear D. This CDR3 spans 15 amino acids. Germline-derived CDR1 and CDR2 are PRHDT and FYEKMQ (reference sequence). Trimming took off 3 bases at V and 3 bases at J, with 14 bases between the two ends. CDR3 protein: CASSFGRPGDTEAFF. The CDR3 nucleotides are TGTGCCAGCAGCTTTGGTCGGCCCGGGGACACTGAAGCTTTCTTT.

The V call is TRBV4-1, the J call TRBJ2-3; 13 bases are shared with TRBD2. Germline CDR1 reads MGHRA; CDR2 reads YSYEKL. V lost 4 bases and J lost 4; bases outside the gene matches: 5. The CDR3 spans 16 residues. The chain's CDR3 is CASSRELAGGPDTQYF. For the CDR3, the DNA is TGCGCCAGCAGCCGTGAACTAGCGGGAGGGCCAGATACGCAGTATTTT.

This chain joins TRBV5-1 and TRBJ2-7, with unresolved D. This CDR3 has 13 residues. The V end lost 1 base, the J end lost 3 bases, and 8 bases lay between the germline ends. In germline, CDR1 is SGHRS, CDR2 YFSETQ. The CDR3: CASSLIGLYEQYV. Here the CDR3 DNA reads TGCGCCAGCAGCTTGATTGGGCTCTACGAGCAGTACGTC.

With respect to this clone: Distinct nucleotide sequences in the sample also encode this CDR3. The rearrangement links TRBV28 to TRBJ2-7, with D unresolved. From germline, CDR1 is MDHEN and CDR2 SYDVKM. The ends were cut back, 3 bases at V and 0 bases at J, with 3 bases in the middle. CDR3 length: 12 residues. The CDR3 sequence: CASSFSSYEQYF. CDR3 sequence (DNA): TGTGCCAGCAGTTTCAGCTCCTACGAGCAGTACTTC.

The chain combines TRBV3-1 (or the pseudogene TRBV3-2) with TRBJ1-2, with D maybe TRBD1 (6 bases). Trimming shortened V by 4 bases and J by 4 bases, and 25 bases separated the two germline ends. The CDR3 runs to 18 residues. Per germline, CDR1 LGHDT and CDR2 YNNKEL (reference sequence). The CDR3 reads CASSPRGSGQGILYGYTF. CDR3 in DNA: TGTGCCAGCAGCCCAAGGGGGTCGGGGCAGGGGATTCTCTATGGCTACACCTTC.

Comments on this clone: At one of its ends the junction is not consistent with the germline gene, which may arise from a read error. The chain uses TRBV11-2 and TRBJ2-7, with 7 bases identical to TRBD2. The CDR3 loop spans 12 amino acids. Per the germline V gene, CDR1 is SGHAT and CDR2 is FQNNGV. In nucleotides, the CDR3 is TGTGCCAGCAGCTTAGGGGCAGGCCCGGGGGGCTTC. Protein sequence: CASSLGAGPGGF.

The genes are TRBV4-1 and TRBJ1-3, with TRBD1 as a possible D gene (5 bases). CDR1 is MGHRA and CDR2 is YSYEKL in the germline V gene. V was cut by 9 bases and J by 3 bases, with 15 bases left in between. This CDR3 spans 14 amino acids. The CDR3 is CASPGVFDGNTIYF. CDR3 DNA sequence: TGCGCCAGTCCGGGGGTCTTCGATGGAAACACCATATATTTT.

In DNA, the CDR3 is TGTGCCTGGAGTGTAACATTCGGCAATCAGCCCCAGCATTTT. This gives the protein CAWSVTFGNQPQHF. This chain links TRBV30 with TRBJ1-5, with unresolved D. Between the trimmed V and J ends, which lost 0 bases and 2 bases, there was a span of 8 bases. The CDR3 is 14 residues long. Germline V gives CDR1 GTSNPN, CDR2 SVGIG (reference sequence).

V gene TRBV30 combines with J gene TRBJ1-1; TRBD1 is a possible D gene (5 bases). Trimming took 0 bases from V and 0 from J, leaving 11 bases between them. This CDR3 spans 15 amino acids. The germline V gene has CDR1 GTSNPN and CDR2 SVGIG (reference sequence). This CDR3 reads CAWSVEGGVNTEAFF. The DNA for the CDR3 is TGTGCCTGGAGTGTAGAAGGAGGGGTGAACACTGAAGCTTTCTTT.

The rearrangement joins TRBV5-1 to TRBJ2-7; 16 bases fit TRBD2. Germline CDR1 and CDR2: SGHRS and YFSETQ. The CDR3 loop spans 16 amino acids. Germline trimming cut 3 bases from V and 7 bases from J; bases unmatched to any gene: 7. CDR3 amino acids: CASSSGLAGGPGEQYV. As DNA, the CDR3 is TGCGCCAGCAGCTCGGGACTAGCGGGAGGGCCGGGGGAGCAGTACGTC.

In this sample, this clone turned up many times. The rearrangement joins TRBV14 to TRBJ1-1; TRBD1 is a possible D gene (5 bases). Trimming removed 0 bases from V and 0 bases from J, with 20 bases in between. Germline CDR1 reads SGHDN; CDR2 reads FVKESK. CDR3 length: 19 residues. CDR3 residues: CASSQDVYLSGGLNTEAFF. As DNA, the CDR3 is TGTGCCAGCAGCCAAGATGTCTACTTGAGCGGGGGATTGAACACTGAAGCTTTCTTT.

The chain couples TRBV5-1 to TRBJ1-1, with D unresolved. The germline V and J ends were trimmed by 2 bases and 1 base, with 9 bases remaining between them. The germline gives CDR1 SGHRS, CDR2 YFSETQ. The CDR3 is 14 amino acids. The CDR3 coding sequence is TGCGCCAGCAGCTTAACGGGTCAGAACACTGAAGCTTTCTTT. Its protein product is CASSLTGQNTEAFF.

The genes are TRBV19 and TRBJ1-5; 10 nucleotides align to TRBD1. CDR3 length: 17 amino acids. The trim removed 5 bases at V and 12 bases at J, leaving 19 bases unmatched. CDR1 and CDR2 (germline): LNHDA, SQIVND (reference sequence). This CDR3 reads CASSPGVTGGAHSGQHF. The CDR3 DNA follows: TGTGCCAGTAGTCCAGGAGTGACAGGGGGCGCCCACAGCGGCCAGCATTTT. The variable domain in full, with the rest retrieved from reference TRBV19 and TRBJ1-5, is DGGITQSPKYLFRKEGQNVTLSCEQNLNHDAMYWYRQDPGQGLRLIYYSQIVNDFQKGDIAEGYSVSREKKESFPLTVTSAQKNPTAFYLCASSPGVTGGAHSGQHFGDGTRLSIL.

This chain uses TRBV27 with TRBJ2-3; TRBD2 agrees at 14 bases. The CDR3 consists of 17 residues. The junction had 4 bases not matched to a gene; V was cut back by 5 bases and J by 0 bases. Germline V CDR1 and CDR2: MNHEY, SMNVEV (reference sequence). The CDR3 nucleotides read TGTGCCAGCAGTGGACTAGCGGGGGGCCAGAGCACAGATACGCAGTATTTT. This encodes CASSGLAGGQSTDTQYF.

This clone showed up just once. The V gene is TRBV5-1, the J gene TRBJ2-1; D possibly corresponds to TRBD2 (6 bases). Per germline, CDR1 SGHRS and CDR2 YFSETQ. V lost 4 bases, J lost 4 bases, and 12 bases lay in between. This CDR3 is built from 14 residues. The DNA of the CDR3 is TGCGCCAGCAGCGGGGCGGGGACGTACAATGAGCAGTTCTTC. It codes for CASSGAGTYNEQFF.

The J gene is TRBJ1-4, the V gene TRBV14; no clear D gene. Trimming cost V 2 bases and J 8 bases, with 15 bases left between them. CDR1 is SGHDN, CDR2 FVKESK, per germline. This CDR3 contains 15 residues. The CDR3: CASSQFLRRGEKLFF. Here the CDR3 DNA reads TGTGCCAGCAGCCAATTCCTAAGGCGCGGGGAAAAACTGTTTTTT.

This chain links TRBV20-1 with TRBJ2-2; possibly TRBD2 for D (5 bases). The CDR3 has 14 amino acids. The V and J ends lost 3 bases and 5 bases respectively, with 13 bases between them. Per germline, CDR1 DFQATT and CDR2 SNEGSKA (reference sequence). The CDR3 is CSASEVTGTGELFF. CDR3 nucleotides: TGCAGTGCTAGTGAGGTGACGGGGACCGGGGAGCTGTTTTTT.

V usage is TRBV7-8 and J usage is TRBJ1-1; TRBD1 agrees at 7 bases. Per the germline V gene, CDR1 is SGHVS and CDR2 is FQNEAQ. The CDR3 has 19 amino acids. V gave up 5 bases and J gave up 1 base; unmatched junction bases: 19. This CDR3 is CASSKTRGTAYGKNTEAFF. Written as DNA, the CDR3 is TGTGCCAGCAGCAAAACAAGGGGGACAGCATATGGAAAGAACACTGAAGCTTTCTTT.

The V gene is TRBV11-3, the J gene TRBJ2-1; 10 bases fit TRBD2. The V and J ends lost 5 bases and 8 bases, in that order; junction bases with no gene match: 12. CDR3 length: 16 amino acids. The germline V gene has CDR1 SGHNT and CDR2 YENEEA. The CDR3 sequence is CASSVPASGGFDEQFF. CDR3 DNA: TGTGCCAGCAGCGTCCCGGCTAGCGGGGGATTCGATGAGCAGTTCTTC.

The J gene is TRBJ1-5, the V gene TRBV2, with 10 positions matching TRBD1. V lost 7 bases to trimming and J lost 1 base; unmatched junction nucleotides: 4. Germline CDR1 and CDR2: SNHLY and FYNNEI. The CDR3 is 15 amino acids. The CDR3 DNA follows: TGTGCCAGCACCGACAGGGGGCTGAGCAATCAGCCCCAGCATTTT. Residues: CASTDRGLSNQPQHF.

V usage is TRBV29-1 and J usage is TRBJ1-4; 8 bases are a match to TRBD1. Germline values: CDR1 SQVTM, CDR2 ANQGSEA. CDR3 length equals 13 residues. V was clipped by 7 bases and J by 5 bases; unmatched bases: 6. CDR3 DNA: TGCAGCGCTAGGACAGGGTCCAATGAAAAACTGTTTTTT. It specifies CSARTGSNEKLFF.